Listed below are T cell receptor beta chains from one sample, sequenced in a study of blood T cell repertoires in COVID-19. Sequencing was performed with immunoSEQ multiplex PCR; in TCRdb, only in-frame clones are kept and a portion is missing. Of a few hundred thousand clones listed, over 80% are singletons. Sequenced material: peripheral blood. These receptors were collected from a woman aged 45-60 years with COVID-19, enrolled during active disease. Both conserved end residues are part of each CDR3. Fields, in order: D gene, J gene, V gene, clone size, CDR3 protein, CDR3 DNA. A D gene is named only where the DNA matches it firmly. Clone sizes are given selectively: once, few, many, or a class where the clone is expanded.

D gene: .; J gene: TRBJ1-6; V gene: TRBV5-1; clone size: .; CDR3 protein: CASSFYPPREGDSPLHF; CDR3 DNA: TGCGCCAGCAGCTTTTACCCCCCCAGGGAGGGCGATTCACCCCTCCACTTT
D gene: TRBD1; J gene: TRBJ1-1; V gene: TRBV19; clone size: .; CDR3 protein: CASSVPDRGTEAFF; CDR3 DNA: TGTGCCAGTAGTGTCCCAGACAGGGGCACTGAAGCTTTCTTT
D gene: TRBD1; J gene: TRBJ1-4; V gene: TRBV9; clone size: .; CDR3 protein: CASSVADRVGTNEKLFF; CDR3 DNA: TGTGCCAGCAGCGTAGCAGACAGGGTCGGGACTAATGAAAAACTGTTTTTT
D gene: .; J gene: TRBJ2-3; V gene: TRBV7-2; clone size: once; CDR3 protein: CASSLNPGGVSTDTQYF; CDR3 DNA: TGTGCCAGCAGCTTAAACCCGGGCGGGGTAAGCACAGATACGCAGTATTTT
D gene: .; J gene: TRBJ1-3; V gene: TRBV5-1; clone size: .; CDR3 protein: CASSAGELPRTTIYF; CDR3 DNA: TGCGCCAGCAGCGCCGGGGAGCTCCCGAGGACCACCATATATTTT
D gene: .; J gene: TRBJ2-1; V gene: TRBV11-3; clone size: .; CDR3 protein: CASSPRVGGSYNEQFF; CDR3 DNA: TGTGCCAGCAGTCCTCGGGTGGGGGGCTCCTACAATGAGCAGTTCTTC
D gene: .; J gene: TRBJ1-2; V gene: TRBV7-2; clone size: .; CDR3 protein: CASSTDRYGYTF; CDR3 DNA: TGTGCCAGCAGCACAGACAGATATGGCTACACCTTC
D gene: TRBD1; J gene: TRBJ1-6; V gene: TRBV7-3; clone size: .; CDR3 protein: CASSSTGVKDNSPLHF; CDR3 DNA: TGTGCCAGCAGCTCGACAGGGGTTAAAGATAATTCACCCCTCCACTTT
D gene: .; J gene: TRBJ2-1; V gene: TRBV29-1; clone size: .; CDR3 protein: CSVDPRGGNNEQFF; CDR3 DNA: TGCAGCGTTGACCCTAGGGGGGGCAACAATGAGCAGTTCTTC
D gene: TRBD1; J gene: TRBJ2-5; V gene: TRBV7-9; clone size: .; CDR3 protein: CASSPSGGLIEETQYF; CDR3 DNA: TGTGCCAGCAGCCCGTCAGGGGGCCTCATCGAGGAGACCCAGTACTTC
D gene: .; J gene: TRBJ1-5; V gene: TRBV2; clone size: .; CDR3 protein: CASRDTGKQPQHF; CDR3 DNA: TGTGCCAGCAGAGACACAGGGAAGCAGCCCCAGCATTTT
D gene: .; J gene: TRBJ1-2; V gene: TRBV3-1/TRBV3-2; clone size: .; CDR3 protein: CASSRTAPNYGYTF; CDR3 DNA: TGTGCCAGCAGTCGGACAGCACCTAACTATGGCTACACCTTC
D gene: .; J gene: TRBJ2-1; V gene: TRBV30; clone size: .; CDR3 protein: CAWSVNQGEQFF; CDR3 DNA: TGTGCCTGGAGTGTAAATCAGGGGGAGCAGTTCTTC
D gene: TRBD2; J gene: TRBJ2-7; V gene: TRBV20-1; clone size: .; CDR3 protein: CSASSGGSSYEQYF; CDR3 DNA: TGCAGTGCTAGTAGCGGGGGCAGCTCCTACGAGCAGTACTTC
D gene: TRBD1; J gene: TRBJ2-2; V gene: TRBV27; clone size: .; CDR3 protein: CASSYRGFTGELFF; CDR3 DNA: TGTGCCAGCAGTTACAGGGGGTTTACCGGGGAGCTGTTTTTT
D gene: TRBD1; J gene: TRBJ2-1; V gene: TRBV11-2; clone size: few; CDR3 protein: CASRHRDRAPPYNEQFF; CDR3 DNA: TGTGCCAGCAGACACCGGGACAGGGCCCCGCCTTACAATGAGCAGTTCTTC
D gene: TRBD1; J gene: TRBJ1-2; V gene: TRBV20-1; clone size: .; CDR3 protein: CSASTRWGQGTPGGYTF; CDR3 DNA: TGCAGTGCTAGTACCAGATGGGGACAGGGCACCCCAGGCGGCTACACCTTC
D gene: TRBD2; J gene: TRBJ2-2; V gene: TRBV7-9; clone size: .; CDR3 protein: CASSFLAGGTGELFF; CDR3 DNA: TGTGCCAGCAGCTTCTTAGCGGGAGGTACCGGGGAGCTGTTTTTT
D gene: .; J gene: TRBJ1-3; V gene: TRBV19; clone size: .; CDR3 protein: CASSTGLETSGNTIYF; CDR3 DNA: TGTGCCAGTAGTACGGGTTTGGAGACCTCTGGAAACACCATATATTTT
D gene: .; J gene: TRBJ2-2; V gene: TRBV6-5; clone size: .; CDR3 protein: CASRLPGAGELFF; CDR3 DNA: TGTGCCAGCAGGCTCCCGGGGGCCGGGGAGCTGTTTTTT
D gene: .; J gene: TRBJ1-1; V gene: TRBV11-3; clone size: .; CDR3 protein: CASSLRGTNTEAFF; CDR3 DNA: TGTGCCAGCAGCCTCCGAGGGACTAACACTGAAGCTTTCTTT
D gene: TRBD1; J gene: TRBJ1-2; V gene: TRBV5-1; clone size: few; CDR3 protein: CASSPTQGNYGYTF; CDR3 DNA: TGCGCCAGCAGCCCCACACAGGGGAACTATGGCTACACCTTC
D gene: .; J gene: TRBJ1-5; V gene: TRBV19; clone size: .; CDR3 protein: CASGPWGGDNQPQHF; CDR3 DNA: TGTGCCAGTGGCCCCTGGGGGGGGGATAATCAGCCCCAGCATTTT
D gene: TRBD1; J gene: TRBJ1-1; V gene: TRBV7-8; clone size: .; CDR3 protein: CASSSRQGGPLIF; CDR3 DNA: TGTGCCAGCAGCTCGAGACAGGGGGGTCCGTTGATCTTT
D gene: .; J gene: TRBJ2-1; V gene: TRBV18; clone size: .; CDR3 protein: CASSPGLVNEQFF; CDR3 DNA: TGTGCCAGCTCACCGGGGCTAGTTAATGAGCAGTTCTTC
D gene: .; J gene: TRBJ1-4; V gene: TRBV10-1; clone size: .; CDR3 protein: CASSERPPREYTNEKLFF; CDR3 DNA: TGCGCCAGCAGTGAGAGGCCCCCCCGGGAGTATACTAATGAAAAACTGTTTTTT
D gene: TRBD2; J gene: TRBJ2-7; V gene: TRBV7-9; clone size: .; CDR3 protein: CASSSSGGLYEQYF; CDR3 DNA: TGTGCCAGCAGCTCAAGCGGGGGACTCTACGAGCAGTACTTC
D gene: TRBD2; J gene: TRBJ2-1; V gene: TRBV6-6; clone size: .; CDR3 protein: CASSYQAGASNEQFF; CDR3 DNA: TGTGCCAGCAGTTACCAAGCGGGAGCGAGCAATGAGCAGTTCTTC
D gene: TRBD1; J gene: TRBJ1-1; V gene: TRBV30; clone size: .; CDR3 protein: CAWRGGQYTPEAFF; CDR3 DNA: TGTGCCTGGAGGGGGGGACAGTACACGCCTGAAGCTTTCTTT
D gene: TRBD1; J gene: TRBJ1-5; V gene: TRBV4-3; clone size: .; CDR3 protein: CASSRSPGQGDQPQHF; CDR3 DNA: TGCGCCAGCAGCCGAAGCCCGGGACAGGGCGATCAGCCCCAGCATTTT
D gene: .; J gene: TRBJ1-2; V gene: TRBV27; clone size: .; CDR3 protein: CASSLVLGYGYTF; CDR3 DNA: TGTGCCAGCAGTTTAGTCCTCGGCTATGGCTACACCTTC
D gene: TRBD2; J gene: TRBJ2-3; V gene: TRBV7-6; clone size: .; CDR3 protein: CASSLVIPLAPRTDTQYF; CDR3 DNA: TGTGCCAGCAGCTTAGTTATCCCACTAGCGCCTCGCACAGATACGCAGTATTTT
D gene: .; J gene: TRBJ2-7; V gene: TRBV19; clone size: once; CDR3 protein: CASSIASGTLYEQYF; CDR3 DNA: TGTGCCAGTAGTATAGCCTCCGGGACTCTCTACGAGCAGTACTTC
D gene: TRBD1; J gene: TRBJ1-1; V gene: TRBV3-1/TRBV3-2; clone size: .; CDR3 protein: CASSHRDRSTEAFF; CDR3 DNA: TGTGCCAGCAGCCACCGGGACAGGAGCACTGAAGCTTTCTTT
D gene: TRBD1; J gene: TRBJ1-5; V gene: TRBV30; clone size: .; CDR3 protein: CAWSGGQAVQPQHF; CDR3 DNA: TGTGCCTGGAGTGGCGGACAGGCAGTTCAGCCCCAGCATTTT
D gene: TRBD1; J gene: TRBJ1-2; V gene: TRBV5-1; clone size: once; CDR3 protein: CASSPTGPYGYTF; CDR3 DNA: TGCGCCAGCAGCCCGACAGGGCCCTATGGCTACACCTTC
D gene: TRBD2; J gene: TRBJ2-3; V gene: TRBV29-1; clone size: .; CDR3 protein: CSVEAGVNTDTQYF; CDR3 DNA: TGCAGCGTGGAAGCGGGAGTTAACACAGATACGCAGTATTTT
D gene: .; J gene: TRBJ1-5; V gene: TRBV19; clone size: .; CDR3 protein: CASSIRRASSGGGSNQPQHF; CDR3 DNA: TGTGCCAGTAGTATAAGGAGGGCTAGTTCGGGGGGCGGGAGCAATCAGCCCCAGCATTTT
D gene: .; J gene: TRBJ1-1; V gene: TRBV29-1; clone size: .; CDR3 protein: CSVEDRTDSQGRAFF; CDR3 DNA: TGCAGCGTTGAAGATAGGACGGACAGCCAAGGTAGAGCTTTCTTT
D gene: .; J gene: TRBJ1-1; V gene: TRBV24-1; clone size: .; CDR3 protein: CATSDPGQPEAFF; CDR3 DNA: TGTGCCACCAGTGACCCCGGACAGCCTGAAGCTTTCTTT
D gene: .; J gene: TRBJ1-3; V gene: TRBV5-6; clone size: .; CDR3 protein: CASSLGSTPGNTIYF; CDR3 DNA: TGTGCCAGCAGCCTCGGGAGTACCCCTGGAAACACCATATATTTT
D gene: TRBD2; J gene: TRBJ2-5; V gene: TRBV11-3; clone size: .; CDR3 protein: CASSYGGKETQYF; CDR3 DNA: TGTGCCAGCAGCTACGGGGGGAAGGAGACCCAGTACTTC
D gene: .; J gene: TRBJ2-7; V gene: TRBV29-1; clone size: .; CDR3 protein: CSVDGESSYEQYF; CDR3 DNA: TGCAGCGTTGACGGTGAGAGCTCCTACGAGCAGTACTTC
D gene: .; J gene: TRBJ2-7; V gene: TRBV20-1; clone size: many; CDR3 protein: CSALELSEQYF; CDR3 DNA: TGCAGTGCTCTTGAACTTTCCGAGCAGTACTTC
D gene: TRBD1; J gene: TRBJ1-1; V gene: TRBV6-6; clone size: .; CDR3 protein: CASTDQTKNDRGLAFF; CDR3 DNA: TGTGCCAGCACCGACCAAACCAAAAACGACAGGGGGTTGGCTTTCTTT
D gene: .; J gene: TRBJ1-2; V gene: TRBV30; clone size: .; CDR3 protein: CAWSEGEAFGYTF; CDR3 DNA: TGTGCCTGGAGTGAAGGGGAAGCATTCGGCTACACCTTC
D gene: TRBD1; J gene: TRBJ2-5; V gene: TRBV2; clone size: .; CDR3 protein: CASRPGRQGQRETQYF; CDR3 DNA: TGTGCCAGCAGGCCCGGGAGACAGGGGCAGAGGGAGACCCAGTACTTC
D gene: TRBD2; J gene: TRBJ2-3; V gene: TRBV7-6; clone size: .; CDR3 protein: CASSLLTSGATDTQYF; CDR3 DNA: TGTGCCAGCAGCTTACTGACTAGCGGGGCCACAGATACGCAGTATTTT
D gene: TRBD2; J gene: TRBJ2-2; V gene: TRBV7-3; clone size: .; CDR3 protein: CASSSRLAAANTGELFF; CDR3 DNA: TGTGCCAGCAGCTCCCGACTAGCGGCCGCGAACACCGGGGAGCTGTTTTTT
D gene: .; J gene: TRBJ2-1; V gene: TRBV7-9; clone size: .; CDR3 protein: CASSLPVWRYNEQFF; CDR3 DNA: TGTGCCAGCAGCTTACCTGTATGGCGGTACAATGAGCAGTTCTTC
D gene: TRBD1; J gene: TRBJ1-3; V gene: TRBV30; clone size: .; CDR3 protein: CAWIRDSLTSGNTIYF; CDR3 DNA: TGTGCCTGGATCCGGGACAGCCTGACCTCTGGAAACACCATATATTTT
D gene: .; J gene: TRBJ2-1; V gene: TRBV7-2; clone size: .; CDR3 protein: CASSRRAVDEQFF; CDR3 DNA: TGTGCCAGCAGCAGGAGAGCGGTGGATGAGCAGTTCTTC
D gene: .; J gene: TRBJ2-5; V gene: TRBV6-6; clone size: .; CDR3 protein: CASSWGDRETQYF; CDR3 DNA: TGTGCCAGCAGTTGGGGAGATCGGGAGACCCAGTACTTC
D gene: .; J gene: TRBJ2-1; V gene: TRBV6-5; clone size: .; CDR3 protein: CASRPVANNEQFF; CDR3 DNA: TGTGCCAGCAGGCCCGTAGCAAACAATGAGCAGTTCTTC
D gene: TRBD1; J gene: TRBJ1-2; V gene: TRBV19; clone size: .; CDR3 protein: CASSIIGQGQGPAGYTF; CDR3 DNA: TGTGCCAGTAGTATAATAGGCCAGGGACAGGGGCCTGCTGGCTACACCTTC
D gene: .; J gene: TRBJ1-6; V gene: TRBV7-9; clone size: .; CDR3 protein: CASRMDSVNSPLHF; CDR3 DNA: TGTGCCAGCAGAATGGACAGTGTGAATTCACCCCTCCACTTT
D gene: .; J gene: TRBJ2-3; V gene: TRBV4-1; clone size: .; CDR3 protein: CASSQEDLPGTDTQYF; CDR3 DNA: TGCGCCAGCAGCCAAGAGGACTTACCGGGCACAGATACGCAGTATTTT
D gene: .; J gene: TRBJ2-1; V gene: TRBV18; clone size: .; CDR3 protein: CASSPRQDGSYNEQFF; CDR3 DNA: TGTGCCAGCTCACCACGACAGGACGGGTCCTACAATGAGCAGTTCTTC
D gene: .; J gene: TRBJ2-3; V gene: TRBV6-2/TRBV6-3; clone size: .; CDR3 protein: CASRPLSTDTQYF; CDR3 DNA: TGTGCCAGCAGACCTCTGAGCACAGATACGCAGTATTTT
D gene: .; J gene: TRBJ1-1; V gene: TRBV7-2; clone size: .; CDR3 protein: CASSVFNSEAFF; CDR3 DNA: TGTGCCAGCAGTGTTTTTAATAGTGAAGCTTTCTTT